These 22 T cell receptor beta chains were sequenced from one sample in a study of shared clonotypes between healthy human individuals. Sequencing was performed with immunoSEQ multiplex PCR; in TCRdb, only in-frame clones are kept and a portion is missing. Of approximately 2.5 million clones listed, more than 90% were seen once; the top ten hold 0.13% to 0.15%. Material for sequencing was naive CD4+ T cells sorted from blood. Subset in this sample: CD45RA+ positively selected. Every receptor here comes from a man between 18 and 29 years old in good health.

This rearrangement joins TRBV9 to TRBJ1-1; 7 bases are shared with TRBD1. J was trimmed by 5 bases and V by 3 bases; bases with no gene match: 10. The CDR3 spans 15 residues. CDR1 and CDR2 (germline): SGDLS, YYNGEE. CDR3 DNA: TGTGCCAGCAGCGCCCTCCCAGGGGGAGAAACTGAAGCTTTCTTT. Residues: CASSALPGGETEAFF.

CDR3 coding DNA: TGTGCCAGCAGCCCCGCCCTGAACACTGAAGCTTTCTTT. It encodes CASSPALNTEAFF. The chain couples TRBV11-2 to TRBJ1-1; no reliable D call. The CDR3 extends over 13 amino acids. Germline V gene sequence: CDR1 SGHAT, CDR2 FQNNGV. Trimming took off 5 bases at V and 0 bases at J, with 7 bases between the two ends.

V usage is TRBV30 and J usage is TRBJ2-7; either TRBD1 or TRBD2 may fit D (5 bases each). The CDR3 totals 14 residues. V lost 3 bases, J lost 11 bases, and 23 bases lay in between. In germline, CDR1 is GTSNPN, CDR2 SVGIG (reference sequence). The CDR3 region is CAWSQGRESTSKYF. CDR3 coding DNA: TGTGCCTGGAGCCAGGGACGGGAATCTACGAGCAAGTACTTC.

The rearrangement uses TRBV7-9 and TRBJ1-2; 10 bases are shared with TRBD1. This CDR3 region has 15 residues. In germline, CDR1 is SEHNR, CDR2 FQNEAQ (reference sequence). The J segment lost 5 bases and the V segment lost 5 bases, leaving 8 bases of the junction unmatched. The CDR3 coding sequence is TGTGCCAGCAGCGAATCCGGGACAGGGGATTATGGCTACACCTTC. Protein sequence: CASSESGTGDYGYTF.

This clone showed up just once. V and J are TRBV5-5 and TRBJ2-5, with unresolved D. The germline gives CDR1 SGHKS, CDR2 YYEKEE (reference sequence). Trimming pared 0 bases from V and 5 bases from J, leaving 11 bases between. This CDR3 is built from 14 residues. The CDR3 DNA sequence: TGTGCCAGCAGCTTGGCTCTCGGATGGGAGACCCAGTACTTC. It specifies CASSLALGWETQYF.

The V and J genes are TRBV2 and TRBJ2-7; the match to TRBD1 covers 7 bases. CDR3 length equals 16 residues. Per germline, CDR1 SNHLY and CDR2 FYNNEI. Trimming removed 6 bases from V and 1 base from J; junction bases left unmatched: 12. The CDR3 nucleotides read TGTGCCAGCAGCCAAGAAGGGGGCAGGGGATCCTACGAGCAGTACTTC. It yields the protein CASSQEGGRGSYEQYF.

The chain carries TRBV5-1 and TRBJ1-1, with D perhaps TRBD1 (5 bases). V was pared by 4 bases and J by 1 base, with 14 bases between. CDR3 size: 15 residues. Germline loops: CDR1 SGHRS, CDR2 YFSETQ. The CDR3 coding sequence is TGCGCCAGCAGCGAACAGGTGCTTGAGAACACTGAAGCTTTCTTT. It specifies CASSEQVLENTEAFF.

The V and J genes are TRBV5-6 and TRBJ2-3, with 11 positions matching TRBD2. Germline V gene lookup returns CDR1 SGHDT and CDR2 YYEEEE. The CDR3 has 16 amino acids. Germline trimming cut 1 base from V and 4 bases from J; bases unmatched to any gene: 5. The CDR3 reads CASSLTSGRYADTQYF. In DNA form, the CDR3 reads TGTGCCAGCAGCTTGACTAGCGGGAGATATGCAGATACGCAGTATTTT.

This sequence joins TRBV6-1 and TRBJ1-2; tentatively, D is TRBD1 (5 bases). This CDR3 is built from 13 residues. V was shortened by 1 base and J by 7 bases, with 10 bases between the two germline ends. Germline CDR1 MNHNS, CDR2 SASEGT. The CDR3 nucleotides read TGTGCCAGCAGTGAAGACCAGGGACGTGGCTACACCTTC. Translated: CASSEDQGRGYTF.

The rearrangement links TRBV9 to TRBJ2-1; TRBD1 is a possible D gene (5 bases). Deletions cut 3 bases from V and 0 bases from J, with 25 bases between. Looked up from germline, CDR1 is SGDLS and CDR2 is YYNGEE. The CDR3 length is 20 residues. As DNA, the CDR3 is TGTGCCAGCAGCGCTCCTCAGAGACCGACAGACCTGAGCTCCTACAATGAGCAGTTCTTC. Translating it yields CASSAPQRPTDLSSYNEQFF.

The chain has TRBV30 and TRBJ1-6, with 9 bases aligning to TRBD1. The CDR3 covers 15 residues. CDR1 GTSNPN and CDR2 SVGIG come from the germline V gene (reference sequence). The J segment lost 3 bases and the V segment lost 5 bases, leaving 5 bases of the junction unmatched. CDR3 DNA: TGTGCCTGGGAAGGACAGGGGAGCTATAATTCACCCCTCCACTTT. Translation: CAWEGQGSYNSPLHF.

CDR3 region: CASSEGASGSFHTDTQYF. The CDR3 region has the DNA TGCGCCAGCAGTGAAGGAGCTAGCGGGAGTTTCCACACAGATACGCAGTATTTT. The chain has TRBV10-2 and TRBJ2-3, with 10 positions matching TRBD2. Per the germline V gene, CDR1 is WSHSY and CDR2 is SAAADI. V shed 3 bases, J shed 2 bases, and the junction held 11 bases outside the gene matches. The CDR3 runs 18 residues.

The chain carries TRBV29-1 and TRBJ2-5; D gene unclear. The germline CDR1 and CDR2 sequences are SQVTM and ANQGSEA. The CDR3 spans 13 residues. The ends were cut back, 1 base at V and 5 bases at J, with 11 bases in the middle. In DNA form, the CDR3 reads TGCAGCGTTGAAGGCAGCGCCCGGGAGACCCAGTACTTC. It translates to CSVEGSARETQYF. The full variable domain, with the rest looked up from reference TRBV29-1 and TRBJ2-5, is SAVISQKPSRDICQRGTSLTIQCQVDSQVTMMFWYRQQPGQSLTLIATANQGSEATYESGFVIDKFPISRPNLTFSTLTVSNMSPEDSSIYLCSVEGSARETQYFGPGTRLLVL.

The chain couples TRBV19 to TRBJ1-6; TRBD1 matches at 8 bases. This CDR3 is 16 amino acids long. The V gene end was trimmed by 3 bases and the J gene end by 4 bases; junction bases not matched to a gene: 5. Germline V lookup: CDR1 LNHDA, CDR2 SQIVND (reference sequence). The chain's CDR3 is CASSIQGAQYNSPLHF. The CDR3 bases are TGTGCCAGTAGTATCCAGGGGGCGCAATATAATTCACCCCTCCACTTT.

Concerning this clone itself: Additional DNA sequences in this sample encode the identical CDR3. The rearrangement joins TRBV11-2 to TRBJ2-5, with 10 nucleotides matching TRBD2. The CDR3 is 15 residues long. From germline, CDR1 is SGHAT and CDR2 FQNNGV. V trimming: 1 base; J trimming: 2 bases; junction bases outside the gene matches: 1. CDR3 bases: TGTGCCAGCAGCTTAGGGACTAGCGGACAAGAGACCCAGTACTTC. Translating it yields CASSLGTSGQETQYF.

The chain is built from TRBV6-5 and TRBJ1-2, with a tentative D call TRBD1 (6 bases). CDR1 is MNHEY and CDR2 is SVGAGI in the germline V gene. The CDR3 is 15 amino acids. The V and J ends lost 2 bases and 3 bases respectively, with 13 bases between them. The CDR3 reads CASSYPRGADYGYTF. The CDR3 region has the DNA TGTGCCAGCAGTTACCCACGGGGGGCGGACTATGGCTACACCTTC.

CDR3 DNA: TGCGCCAGCAGCCTAAGGGACAGGGGGCGAGAGACCCAGTACTTC. Protein product: CASSLRDRGRETQYF. The V and J genes are TRBV5-1 and TRBJ2-5; 12 bases match TRBD1. Germline V lookup: CDR1 SGHRS, CDR2 YFSETQ. V shed 4 bases and J 4 bases; nucleotides not matched to a gene: 5. CDR3 length: 15 residues.

The genes are TRBV7-2 and TRBJ2-6; TRBD1 aligns across 7 bases. CDR1 is SGHTA, CDR2 FQGNSA, per germline. The V gene end was trimmed by 3 bases and the J gene end by 2 bases; junction bases not matched to a gene: 4. This CDR3 comprises 16 residues. CDR3 amino acids: CASSLTGPPGANVLTF. CDR3 in DNA: TGTGCCAGCAGCTTGACAGGGCCTCCTGGGGCCAACGTCCTGACTTTC.

The V and J genes are TRBV5-8 and TRBJ1-4; D remains ambiguous. V shed 0 bases and J shed 10 bases, with 16 bases lying between them. Germline V gene lookup returns CDR1 SGHTS and CDR2 YDEGEE. This CDR3 contains 15 residues. The CDR3 here is CASSLEGVLGGKLFF. CDR3 DNA: TGTGCCAGCAGCTTGGAAGGCGTACTAGGCGGAAAACTGTTTTTT. The full variable domain, in which reference TRBV5-8 and TRBJ1-4 provide the parts outside the CDR3, is EAGVTQSPTHLIKTRGQQATLRCSPISGHTSVYWYQQALGLGLQFLLWYDEGEERNRGNFPPRFSGRQFPNYSSELNVNALELEDSALYLCASSLEGVLGGKLFFGSGTQLSVL.

This clone was seen more than once but under ten times. Distinct nucleotide sequences in the sample also encode this CDR3. The chain employs TRBV18 and TRBJ1-6; D gene unclear. V was cut by 4 bases and J by 5 bases, with 6 bases left in between. The germline V gene has CDR1 KGHSH and CDR2 LQKENI. This CDR3 is 13 amino acids long. The CDR3 nucleotides are TGTGCCAGCTCACTCCAGGATAATTCACCCCTCCACTTT. Translating gives CASSLQDNSPLHF.

The V gene is TRBV11-2, the J gene TRBJ1-4; TRBD1 agrees at 9 bases. Germline V CDR1 and CDR2: SGHAT, FQNNGV. Trimming took 6 bases from V and 8 from J; bases not matched to a gene: 7. CDR3 size: 14 residues. Here the CDR3 reads CASRSQGAREKLFF. The CDR3 DNA sequence: TGTGCCAGCAGGTCACAGGGGGCGCGAGAAAAACTGTTTTTT.

J is TRBJ1-2 and V is TRBV27; 7 positions agree with TRBD1. The CDR3 runs to 14 residues. V dropped 6 bases and J dropped 5; count of bases not matched to a gene: 9. Germline CDR1 MNHEY, CDR2 SMNVEV (reference sequence). DNA of the CDR3: TGTGCCAGCAGACCATCAGGGGGGGCGTATGGCTACACCTTC. Its protein product is CASRPSGGAYGYTF.